This TCR beta chain was recovered during a study of post-analysis software for immune sequencing data. Notes on the study in general: Included in a set of about 5 TRBV segments more frequent in patients than controls were TRBV5-6, TRBV5-1 and TRBV20-1.

Carried by the TCR beta cDNA libraries were unique molecular identifiers. Via MiXCR, TCRdb re-called the PCR reads, giving one row per CDR3 protein. The sample carries some 240,000 distinct CDR3 sequences, 36% recorded once. With regard to this clonotype: Its antigen is undetermined.

Germline CDR1 SGHTA, CDR2 FQGNSA. After removal of 5 bases from V and 6 bases from J, the junction contained 3 bases not matched to a gene. This CDR3 spans 14 amino acids. This chain uses TRBV7-2 with TRBJ1-6; 8 bases match TRBD1. The receptor comes from a girl aged 5-17 years with multiple sclerosis. Source material: blood. The CDR3 DNA reads TGTGCCAGCAGCGACAGGGGTTTTAATTCACCCCTCCACTTT. Its protein is CASSDRGFNSPLHF.